These T cell receptor beta chains were read from a single sample in a study of early T cells in non-severe SARS-CoV-2 infection. TCRdb called the 5' RACE reads again in MiXCR, with one record for every CDR3 protein. The repertoire holds more than 90,000 distinct CDR3 sequences, with approximately 11% as singletons. Sequenced sample: whole blood. The origin of the receptors is an adult who was a healthcare worker with PCR-confirmed SARS-CoV-2 infection or an uninfected control (not recorded which). CDR3s include the opening cysteine and the closing phenylalanine or tryptophan. A D gene is named only where the DNA matches it firmly. Clone sizes are given selectively: once, few, many, or a class where the clone is expanded.

J gene: TRBJ2-1
V gene: TRBV7-2
CDR3 length: 14
D gene: .
clone size: .
CDR3 protein: CASSLNIRNNEQFF
CDR3 DNA: TGTGCCAGCAGCTTAAATATAAGGAACAATGAGCAGTTCTTC

J gene: TRBJ2-6
V gene: TRBV3-1
CDR3 length: 12
D gene: .
clone size: many
CDR3 protein: CASSPGPAPLTF
CDR3 DNA: TGTGCCAGCAGCCCCGGGCCCGCACCCCTGACTTTC

J gene: TRBJ2-5
V gene: TRBV21-1
CDR3 length: 13
D gene: .
clone size: few
CDR3 protein: CASSKMIGETQYF
CDR3 DNA: TGTGCCAGCAGCAAGATGATCGGAGAGACCCAGTACTTC

J gene: TRBJ2-3
V gene: TRBV24-1
CDR3 length: 15
D gene: .
clone size: few
CDR3 protein: CATSDARVSTDTQYF
CDR3 DNA: TGTGCCACCAGTGATGCCAGGGTTAGCACAGATACGCAGTATTTT

J gene: TRBJ2-7
V gene: TRBV20-1
CDR3 length: 12
D gene: .
clone size: few
CDR3 protein: CSAIADSYEQYF
CDR3 DNA: TGCAGTGCGATAGCGGACTCCTACGAGCAGTACTTC

J gene: TRBJ1-1
V gene: TRBV7-6
CDR3 length: 18
D gene: .
clone size: .
CDR3 protein: CARSLGPRGGRRDTEAFF
CDR3 DNA: TGTGCCCGCAGCTTAGGACCCCGGGGGGGGCGAAGGGACACTGAAGCTTTCTTT

J gene: TRBJ2-1
V gene: TRBV9
CDR3 length: 17
D gene: TRBD2
clone size: many
CDR3 protein: CASSLGLAGPNGDEQFF
CDR3 DNA: TGTGCCAGCAGCCTAGGGCTAGCGGGCCCGAACGGCGATGAGCAGTTCTTC

J gene: TRBJ1-1
V gene: TRBV29-1
CDR3 length: 11
D gene: .
clone size: many
CDR3 protein: CSVGGVTEAFF
CDR3 DNA: TGCAGCGTCGGGGGCGTAACTGAAGCTTTCTTT

J gene: TRBJ1-4
V gene: TRBV5-1
CDR3 length: 14
D gene: .
clone size: many
CDR3 protein: CASSLGTWGEKLFF
CDR3 DNA: TGCGCCAGCAGCTTGGGGACATGGGGTGAAAAACTGTTTTTT

J gene: TRBJ2-1
V gene: TRBV6-5
CDR3 length: 12
D gene: .
clone size: many
CDR3 protein: CASSRGYNEQFF
CDR3 DNA: TGTGCCAGCTCCCGGGGATACAATGAGCAGTTCTTC

J gene: TRBJ2-7
V gene: TRBV4-1
CDR3 length: 15
D gene: .
clone size: many
CDR3 protein: CASSQGGSLSYEQYF
CDR3 DNA: TGCGCCAGCAGCCAGGGCGGGTCCCTCTCCTACGAGCAGTACTTC

J gene: TRBJ2-1
V gene: TRBV11-2
CDR3 length: 20
D gene: TRBD2
clone size: many
CDR3 protein: CASSLVPGLAGKGAYNEQFF
CDR3 DNA: TGTGCCAGCAGCTTAGTACCGGGACTAGCGGGGAAGGGTGCCTACAATGAGCAGTTCTTC

J gene: TRBJ2-7
V gene: TRBV29-1
CDR3 length: 12
D gene: .
clone size: .
CDR3 protein: CSARSGSYEQYF
CDR3 DNA: TGCAGCGCCCGAAGCGGTTCCTACGAGCAGTACTTC

J gene: TRBJ1-1
V gene: TRBV6-6
CDR3 length: 13
D gene: .
clone size: few
CDR3 protein: CASSYSQDSEAFF
CDR3 DNA: TGTGCCAGCAGTTACTCGCAGGATTCTGAAGCTTTCTTT

J gene: TRBJ1-6
V gene: TRBV5-5
CDR3 length: 16
D gene: .
clone size: many
CDR3 protein: CASSLRQARDNSPLHF
CDR3 DNA: TGTGCCAGCAGCCTCAGACAGGCGAGAGATAATTCACCCCTCCACTTT

J gene: TRBJ2-3
V gene: TRBV20-1
CDR3 length: 15
D gene: .
clone size: many
CDR3 protein: CSARDNKKGSDTQYF
CDR3 DNA: TGCAGTGCTAGAGATAATAAGAAGGGCTCAGATACGCAGTATTTT

J gene: TRBJ2-7
V gene: TRBV5-1
CDR3 length: 14
D gene: .
clone size: many
CDR3 protein: CASSFGGEPYEQYF
CDR3 DNA: TGCGCCAGCAGCTTCGGCGGGGAACCCTACGAGCAGTACTTC

J gene: TRBJ2-1
V gene: TRBV20-1
CDR3 length: 17
D gene: TRBD2
clone size: many
CDR3 protein: CSASKLAGASSYNEQFF
CDR3 DNA: TGCAGTGCTAGTAAACTAGCGGGAGCTAGTTCCTACAATGAGCAGTTCTTC

J gene: TRBJ2-1
V gene: TRBV14
CDR3 length: 13
D gene: .
clone size: many
CDR3 protein: CASSKTDHNEQFF
CDR3 DNA: TGTGCCAGCAGCAAAACAGACCACAATGAGCAGTTCTTC

J gene: TRBJ2-3
V gene: TRBV12-3/TRBV12-4
CDR3 length: 14
D gene: .
clone size: many
CDR3 protein: CASSLTRRTDTQYF
CDR3 DNA: TGTGCCAGCAGTTTAACCAGGCGCACAGATACGCAGTATTTT

J gene: TRBJ2-7
V gene: TRBV2
CDR3 length: 14
D gene: TRBD1
clone size: many
CDR3 protein: CASRRTGFSYEQYF
CDR3 DNA: TGTGCCAGCAGACGGACAGGCTTTTCCTACGAGCAGTACTTC

J gene: TRBJ2-4
V gene: TRBV28
CDR3 length: 13
D gene: .
clone size: .
CDR3 protein: CASSLTRYDIQYF
CDR3 DNA: TGTGCCAGCAGTTTAACCAGATACGACATTCAGTACTTC

J gene: TRBJ2-1
V gene: TRBV29-1
CDR3 length: 15
D gene: TRBD1
clone size: few
CDR3 protein: CSVVARAGGFNEQFF
CDR3 DNA: TGCAGCGTTGTGGCGAGGGCAGGGGGCTTCAATGAGCAGTTCTTC

J gene: TRBJ1-2
V gene: TRBV3-1
CDR3 length: 11
D gene: .
clone size: few
CDR3 protein: CASSQDRVRTF
CDR3 DNA: TGTGCCAGCAGCCAAGACAGGGTACGCACCTTC

J gene: TRBJ2-4
V gene: TRBV27
CDR3 length: 17
D gene: TRBD1
clone size: .
CDR3 protein: CASSPLGTELAKNIQYF
CDR3 DNA: TGTGCCAGCAGTCCCCTAGGGACAGAGCTAGCCAAAAACATTCAGTACTTC

J gene: TRBJ2-5
V gene: TRBV19
CDR3 length: 13
D gene: .
clone size: .
CDR3 protein: CASSITGGETQYF
CDR3 DNA: TGTGCCAGTAGTATCACAGGCGGAGAGACCCAGTACTTC

J gene: TRBJ2-7
V gene: TRBV4-2
CDR3 length: 11
D gene: .
clone size: .
CDR3 protein: CASSQDVEQYF
CDR3 DNA: TGTGCCAGCAGCCAAGACGTCGAGCAGTACTTC

J gene: TRBJ2-3
V gene: TRBV24-1
CDR3 length: 15
D gene: TRBD1
clone size: few
CDR3 protein: CATGGQVHRTDTQYF
CDR3 DNA: TGTGCCACCGGGGGACAGGTCCATCGCACAGATACGCAGTATTTT

J gene: TRBJ2-7
V gene: TRBV28
CDR3 length: 15
D gene: TRBD1
clone size: few
CDR3 protein: CASRQPGQVSYEQYF
CDR3 DNA: TGTGCCAGCAGACAACCGGGACAGGTCTCCTACGAGCAGTACTTC

J gene: TRBJ2-1
V gene: TRBV29-1
CDR3 length: 13
D gene: .
clone size: many
CDR3 protein: CSVSTHSYNEQFF
CDR3 DNA: TGCAGCGTTTCGACTCACTCCTACAATGAGCAGTTCTTC

J gene: TRBJ2-3
V gene: TRBV18
CDR3 length: 15
D gene: .
clone size: .
CDR3 protein: CASSPEYVVGHTQYF
CDR3 DNA: TGTGCCAGCTCACCGGAGTACGTGGTCGGGCATACGCAGTATTTT

J gene: TRBJ2-2
V gene: TRBV30
CDR3 length: 15
D gene: .
clone size: few
CDR3 protein: CAWSLTGLNTGELFF
CDR3 DNA: TGTGCCTGGAGTCTAACCGGGCTGAACACCGGGGAGCTGTTTTTT

J gene: TRBJ2-1
V gene: TRBV27
CDR3 length: 16
D gene: .
clone size: few
CDR3 protein: CASRRDRPLSYNEQFF
CDR3 DNA: TGTGCCAGCAGGCGCGACAGACCTCTCTCCTACAATGAGCAGTTCTTC

J gene: TRBJ1-2
V gene: TRBV3-1
CDR3 length: 15
D gene: .
clone size: .
CDR3 protein: CASSIRTAAFYGYTF
CDR3 DNA: TGTGCCAGCAGCATCCGGACAGCCGCCTTCTATGGCTACACCTTC

J gene: TRBJ2-5
V gene: TRBV4-2
CDR3 length: 16
D gene: .
clone size: many
CDR3 protein: CASSQEPGLDQETQYF
CDR3 DNA: TGTGCCAGCAGCCAAGAACCGGGTTTGGACCAAGAGACCCAGTACTTC

J gene: TRBJ2-6
V gene: TRBV7-9
CDR3 length: 14
D gene: .
clone size: .
CDR3 protein: CASSLVTGANVLTF
CDR3 DNA: TGTGCCAGCAGCTTAGTCACCGGGGCCAACGTCCTGACTTTC

J gene: TRBJ1-5
V gene: TRBV28
CDR3 length: 16
D gene: TRBD1
clone size: many
CDR3 protein: CASRTPDRGNNQPQHF
CDR3 DNA: TGTGCCAGCAGGACTCCTGACAGGGGGAACAATCAGCCCCAGCATTTT

J gene: TRBJ1-6
V gene: TRBV6-5
CDR3 length: 18
D gene: TRBD1
clone size: many
CDR3 protein: CASSYGGQGAGYNSPLHF
CDR3 DNA: TGTGCCAGCAGTTACGGGGGACAGGGGGCCGGCTATAATTCACCCCTCCACTTT

J gene: TRBJ2-7
V gene: TRBV12-3/TRBV12-4
CDR3 length: 14
D gene: .
clone size: .
CDR3 protein: CASSPDVGHYEQYF
CDR3 DNA: TGTGCCAGCAGTCCAGATGTGGGGCACTACGAGCAGTACTTC

J gene: TRBJ2-1
V gene: TRBV27
CDR3 length: 14
D gene: TRBD2
clone size: .
CDR3 protein: CASSFLPPAGDLFF
CDR3 DNA: TGTGCCAGCAGTTTCCTCCCCCCAGCGGGAGACCTGTTCTTC

J gene: TRBJ2-7
V gene: TRBV7-8
CDR3 length: 14
D gene: .
clone size: many
CDR3 protein: CASSREISPYEQYF
CDR3 DNA: TGTGCCAGCAGCCGCGAAATTTCCCCCTACGAGCAGTACTTC

J gene: TRBJ2-3
V gene: TRBV19
CDR3 length: 12
D gene: .
clone size: many
CDR3 protein: CASSMRADTQYF
CDR3 DNA: TGTGCCAGTAGTATGCGTGCAGATACGCAGTATTTT

J gene: TRBJ2-1
V gene: TRBV9
CDR3 length: 15
D gene: TRBD1
clone size: many
CDR3 protein: CASSAWTGGDNEQFF
CDR3 DNA: TGTGCCAGCAGCGCCTGGACAGGGGGCGACAATGAGCAGTTCTTC

J gene: TRBJ1-4
V gene: TRBV28
CDR3 length: 14
D gene: TRBD1
clone size: many
CDR3 protein: CASSFSGGGEKLFF
CDR3 DNA: TGTGCCAGCAGTTTTTCAGGGGGCGGTGAAAAACTGTTTTTT

J gene: TRBJ1-2
V gene: TRBV6-5
CDR3 length: 17
D gene: TRBD1
clone size: many
CDR3 protein: CASSYTSEDRGSYGYTF
CDR3 DNA: TGTGCCAGCAGTTACACTTCCGAAGACAGGGGCAGCTATGGCTACACCTTC

J gene: TRBJ2-4
V gene: TRBV5-1
CDR3 length: 21
D gene: TRBD2
clone size: few
CDR3 protein: CASSLERSGTSGSSAKNIQYF
CDR3 DNA: TGCGCCAGCAGCTTGGAGAGGTCCGGGACTAGCGGGAGTTCGGCCAAAAACATTCAGTACTTC

J gene: TRBJ2-1
V gene: TRBV12-5
CDR3 length: 15
D gene: TRBD1
clone size: .
CDR3 protein: CASGLPGTGYNEQFF
CDR3 DNA: TGTGCTAGTGGTTTGCCTGGGACAGGCTACAATGAGCAGTTCTTC

J gene: TRBJ1-5
V gene: TRBV2
CDR3 length: 13
D gene: .
clone size: .
CDR3 protein: CASSEGNRQPQHF
CDR3 DNA: TGTGCCAGCAGTGAAGGCAATAGGCAGCCCCAGCATTTT

J gene: TRBJ2-1
V gene: TRBV10-3
CDR3 length: 12
D gene: .
clone size: .
CDR3 protein: CAISEARNEQFF
CDR3 DNA: TGTGCCATCAGTGAGGCACGTAATGAGCAGTTCTTC

J gene: TRBJ2-2
V gene: TRBV7-9
CDR3 length: 13
D gene: .
clone size: few
CDR3 protein: CASSGGLPGELFF
CDR3 DNA: TGTGCCAGCAGCGGTGGACTTCCTGGGGAGCTGTTTTTT

J gene: TRBJ2-1
V gene: TRBV2
CDR3 length: 17
D gene: .
clone size: many
CDR3 protein: CASSIGPSATNYNEQFF
CDR3 DNA: TGTGCCAGCAGTATTGGGCCTAGCGCCACCAATTACAATGAGCAGTTCTTC

J gene: TRBJ2-5
V gene: TRBV4-1
CDR3 length: 13
D gene: .
clone size: .
CDR3 protein: CASSQVLRETQYF
CDR3 DNA: TGCGCCAGCAGCCAAGTTCTACGAGAGACCCAGTACTTC

J gene: TRBJ2-1
V gene: TRBV18
CDR3 length: 16
D gene: .
clone size: many
CDR3 protein: CASSPKTASSYNEQFF
CDR3 DNA: TGTGCCAGCTCACCAAAAACGGCCAGCTCCTACAATGAGCAGTTCTTC

J gene: TRBJ1-5
V gene: TRBV9
CDR3 length: 13
D gene: .
clone size: many
CDR3 protein: CASSVGSNQPQHF
CDR3 DNA: TGTGCCAGCAGCGTAGGTAGCAATCAGCCCCAGCATTTT